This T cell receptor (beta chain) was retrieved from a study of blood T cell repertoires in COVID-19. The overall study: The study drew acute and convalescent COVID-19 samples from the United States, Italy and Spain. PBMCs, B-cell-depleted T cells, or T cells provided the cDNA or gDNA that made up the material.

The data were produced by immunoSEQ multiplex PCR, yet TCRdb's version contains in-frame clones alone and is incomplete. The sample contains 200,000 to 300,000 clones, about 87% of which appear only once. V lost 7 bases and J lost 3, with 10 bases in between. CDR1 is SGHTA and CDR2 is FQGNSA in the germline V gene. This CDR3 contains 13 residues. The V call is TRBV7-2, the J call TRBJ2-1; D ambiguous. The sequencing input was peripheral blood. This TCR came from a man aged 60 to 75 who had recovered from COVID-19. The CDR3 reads CASTTYSYNEQFF. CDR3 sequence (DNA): TGTGCCAGCACCACCTACAGCTACAATGAGCAGTTCTTC. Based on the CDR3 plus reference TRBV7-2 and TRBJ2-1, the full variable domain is GAGVSQSPSNKVTEKGKDVELRCDPISGHTALYWYRQSLGQGLEFLIYFQGNSAPDKSGLPSDRFSAERTGGSVSTLTIQRTQQEDSAVYLCASTTYSYNEQFFGPGTRLTVL.